The clone carrying this T cell receptor beta chain came up once. RNA transcripts gave rise to amplified TCR beta CDR3 regions. The primer set for the first-round RT-PCR of the TCR CDR3 was HTBI. MiXCR, run by TCRdb on the multiplex PCR reads, gives a single entry per CDR3 protein. Counted here are 800,000 or so distinct CDR3 sequences, 38% occurring once; the ten biggest clones make up roughly 8.3%. These data originate in a study of T cells in Graves' hyperthyroidism and ophthalmopathy. Between the trimmed V and J ends, which lost 11 bases and 6 bases, there was a span of 14 bases. The CDR3 loop spans 13 amino acids. The germline gives CDR1 ENHRY, CDR2 SYGVKD. With a duration under 2 months, the hyperthyroidism was newly diagnosed in patients aged 18 to 65.

The chain carries TRBV10-3 and TRBJ1-6; D is uncertain. The sequenced material came from blood. The source is a man aged 18 to 29 with Graves' hyperthyroidism. The CDR3 region is CAVTDWVNSPLHF. As DNA, the CDR3 is TGTGCCGTAACGGACTGGGTTAATTCACCCCTCCACTTT.